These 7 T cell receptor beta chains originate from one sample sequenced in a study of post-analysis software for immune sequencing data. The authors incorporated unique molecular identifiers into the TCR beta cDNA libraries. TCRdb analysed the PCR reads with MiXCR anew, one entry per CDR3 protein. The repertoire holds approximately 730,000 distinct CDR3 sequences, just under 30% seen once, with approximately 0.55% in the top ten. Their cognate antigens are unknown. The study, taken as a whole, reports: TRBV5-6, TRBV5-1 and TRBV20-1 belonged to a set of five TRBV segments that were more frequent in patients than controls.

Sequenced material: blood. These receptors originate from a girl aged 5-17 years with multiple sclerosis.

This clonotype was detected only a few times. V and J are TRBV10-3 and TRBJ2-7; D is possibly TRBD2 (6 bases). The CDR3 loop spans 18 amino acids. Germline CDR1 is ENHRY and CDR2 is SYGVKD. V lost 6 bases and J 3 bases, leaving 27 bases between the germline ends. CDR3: CAISGSGVAAGRFYEQYF. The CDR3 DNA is TGTGCCATCAGCGGTTCGGGGGTAGCGGCGGGACGATTCTACGAGCAGTACTTC.

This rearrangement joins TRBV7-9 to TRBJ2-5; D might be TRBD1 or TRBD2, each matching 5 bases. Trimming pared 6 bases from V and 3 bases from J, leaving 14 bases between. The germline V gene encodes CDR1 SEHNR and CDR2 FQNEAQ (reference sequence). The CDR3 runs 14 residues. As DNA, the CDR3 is TGTGCCAGCAGGACTGGGGCCGGGAAAGAGACCCAGTACTTC. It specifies CASRTGAGKETQYF.

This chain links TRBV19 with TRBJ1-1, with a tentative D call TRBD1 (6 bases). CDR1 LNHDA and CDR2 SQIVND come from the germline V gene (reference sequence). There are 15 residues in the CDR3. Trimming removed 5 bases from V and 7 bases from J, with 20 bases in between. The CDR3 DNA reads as TGTGCCAGTAGTCCCCCCTGGGGGGGGCGCGATGAAGCTTTCTTT. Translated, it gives CASSPPWGGRDEAFF.

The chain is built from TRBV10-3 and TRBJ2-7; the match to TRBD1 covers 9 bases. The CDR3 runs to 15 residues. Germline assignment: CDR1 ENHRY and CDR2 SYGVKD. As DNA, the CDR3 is TGTGCTACCAGTGAAAGGACAGGGGTTATCAACGAGCAGTACTTC. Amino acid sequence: CATSERTGVINEQYF.

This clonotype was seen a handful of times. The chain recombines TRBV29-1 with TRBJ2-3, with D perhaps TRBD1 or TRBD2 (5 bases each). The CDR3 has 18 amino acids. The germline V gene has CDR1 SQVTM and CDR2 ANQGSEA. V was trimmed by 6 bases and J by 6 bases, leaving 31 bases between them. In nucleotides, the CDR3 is TGCAGCGTGAATAAACGACCTCAGACAGCCCGGGGCAGGGATACGCAGTATTTT. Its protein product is CSVNKRPQTARGRDTQYF.

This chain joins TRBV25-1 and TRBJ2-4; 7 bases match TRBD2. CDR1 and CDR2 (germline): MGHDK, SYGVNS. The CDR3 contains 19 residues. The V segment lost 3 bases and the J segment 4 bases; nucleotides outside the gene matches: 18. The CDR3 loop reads CASSDRPGFHASGKNIQYF. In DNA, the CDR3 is TGTGCCAGCAGTGACCGACCGGGCTTCCACGCTAGCGGAAAAAACATTCAGTACTTC.

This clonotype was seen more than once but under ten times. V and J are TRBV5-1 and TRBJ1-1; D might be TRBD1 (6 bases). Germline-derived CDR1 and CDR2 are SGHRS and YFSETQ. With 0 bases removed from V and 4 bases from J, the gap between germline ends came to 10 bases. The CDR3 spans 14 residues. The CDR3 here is CASSLVSRGTEAFF. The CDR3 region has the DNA TGCGCCAGCAGCTTGGTTTCCAGGGGCACTGAAGCTTTCTTT.